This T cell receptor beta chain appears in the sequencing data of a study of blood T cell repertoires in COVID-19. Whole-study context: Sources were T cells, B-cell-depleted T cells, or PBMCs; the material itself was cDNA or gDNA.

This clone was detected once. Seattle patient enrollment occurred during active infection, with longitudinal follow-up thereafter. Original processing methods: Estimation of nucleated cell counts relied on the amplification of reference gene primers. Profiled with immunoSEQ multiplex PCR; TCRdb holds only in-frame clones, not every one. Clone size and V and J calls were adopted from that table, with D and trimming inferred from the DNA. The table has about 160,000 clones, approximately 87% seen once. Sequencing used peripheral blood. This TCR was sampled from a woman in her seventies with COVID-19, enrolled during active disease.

Here the CDR3 DNA reads TGTGCCAGTAGAGAGTTCCGCAGGGGAAACAATCAGCCCCAGCATTTT. It translates to CASREFRRGNNQPQHF. The chain is built from TRBV19 and TRBJ1-5; possibly TRBD1 for D (6 bases). CDR3 size: 16 residues. Germline CDR1 and CDR2: LNHDA and SQIVND (reference sequence). Trimming cost V 6 bases and J 3 bases, with 18 bases left between them.